This is a list of T cell receptor beta chains from one sample in a study of OX40 agonist ivuxolimab in advanced cancers. Some clones are missing from TCRdb's copy, which holds only in-frame ones; the method was immunoSEQ multiplex PCR. In the table there are over 55,000 clones, roughly nine tenths of which are singletons. The sample here was CD4+ or CD8+ T cells sorted from blood, taken in a trial of the OX40 agonist ivuxolimab. These receptors were obtained from an adult with an advanced solid tumor such as melanoma, head and neck, liver or kidney cancer. The conserved cysteine and the conserved F or W are not part of the CDR3 here. The order of the fields is V gene, D gene, CDR3 length, J gene, CDR3 protein. A D gene is named only where the DNA matches it firmly.

v_gene: TRBV7-2; d_gene: -; len: 12; j_gene: TRBJ2-3; CDR3aa: ASSLGVTTDTQY
v_gene: TRBV7-6; d_gene: -; len: 11; j_gene: TRBJ2-7; CDR3aa: ASSPTGLNEQY
v_gene: TRBV2; d_gene: TRBD2; len: 15; j_gene: TRBJ2-3; CDR3aa: ASSEAAGVAGTDTQY
v_gene: TRBV27; d_gene: -; len: 12; j_gene: TRBJ1-5; CDR3aa: ASSLKGGYQPQH
v_gene: TRBV15; d_gene: -; len: 14; j_gene: TRBJ1-2; CDR3aa: ATSRGHNRVDYGYT
v_gene: TRBV7-6; d_gene: TRBD1; len: 12; j_gene: TRBJ2-7; CDR3aa: ASSFLGQGSEQY
v_gene: TRBV28; d_gene: TRBD2; len: 14; j_gene: TRBJ2-5; CDR3aa: ASSLLLAGEQETQY
v_gene: TRBV4-3; d_gene: -; len: 12; j_gene: TRBJ2-1; CDR3aa: ASSQAYHRGDEF
v_gene: TRBV28; d_gene: -; len: 15; j_gene: TRBJ2-2; CDR3aa: ASSGSKGRANTGELF
v_gene: TRBV19; d_gene: TRBD2; len: 13; j_gene: TRBJ2-7; CDR3aa: ASSISGTSGDEQY
v_gene: TRBV5-4; d_gene: TRBD1; len: 14; j_gene: TRBJ2-3; CDR3aa: ASSPGLEGAVDTQY
v_gene: TRBV29-1; d_gene: -; len: 12; j_gene: TRBJ2-7; CDR3aa: SAARSGLEWEQY
v_gene: TRBV29-1; d_gene: TRBD2; len: 13; j_gene: TRBJ2-3; CDR3aa: SALGAGGGTDTQY
v_gene: TRBV19; d_gene: -; len: 12; j_gene: TRBJ1-5; CDR3aa: ASSMYDSNQPQH
v_gene: TRBV27; d_gene: TRBD2; len: 14; j_gene: TRBJ2-1; CDR3aa: ASTLLAGGPYNEQF
v_gene: TRBV7-9; d_gene: -; len: 10; j_gene: TRBJ1-1; CDR3aa: ASSFAGTEAF
v_gene: TRBV27; d_gene: -; len: 10; j_gene: TRBJ2-3; CDR3aa: ASSLSGDTQY
v_gene: TRBV7-9; d_gene: TRBD2; len: 14; j_gene: TRBJ2-7; CDR3aa: ASSQTTSGRSYEQY
v_gene: TRBV29-1; d_gene: -; len: 9; j_gene: TRBJ2-3; CDR3aa: IVRGLDTQY
v_gene: TRBV6-1; d_gene: -; len: 12; j_gene: TRBJ1-5; CDR3aa: ASSVAGWVQPQH
v_gene: TRBV19; d_gene: TRBD1; len: 12; j_gene: TRBJ2-7; CDR3aa: ASSRTGNYDEQY
v_gene: TRBV7-9; d_gene: TRBD2; len: 12; j_gene: TRBJ2-7; CDR3aa: ASSRTSGSYEQY
v_gene: TRBV10-3; d_gene: -; len: 11; j_gene: TRBJ1-2; CDR3aa: AISESPGYGYT
v_gene: TRBV6-4; d_gene: -; len: 13; j_gene: TRBJ2-1; CDR3aa: ASSGDRLGTNEQF
v_gene: TRBV9; d_gene: TRBD2; len: 12; j_gene: TRBJ2-1; CDR3aa: ASSASGRADEQF
v_gene: TRBV6-1; d_gene: TRBD1; len: 14; j_gene: TRBJ1-5; CDR3aa: ASSGGTGEGNQPQH
v_gene: TRBV5-6; d_gene: -; len: 12; j_gene: TRBJ2-5; CDR3aa: ASTSWGNQETQY
v_gene: TRBV29-1; d_gene: TRBD2; len: 15; j_gene: TRBJ2-5; CDR3aa: SVTSGTSGRAPETQY
v_gene: TRBV28; d_gene: -; len: 11; j_gene: TRBJ2-1; CDR3aa: ASSFGQSNEQF
v_gene: TRBV4-2; d_gene: TRBD1; len: 14; j_gene: TRBJ2-7; CDR3aa: ASSQPGTGGTYEQY
v_gene: TRBV29-1; d_gene: TRBD2; len: 14; j_gene: TRBJ2-1; CDR3aa: SVRTQESGRANEQF
v_gene: TRBV6-1; d_gene: -; len: 11; j_gene: TRBJ1-5; CDR3aa: ASSEWGGQPQH
v_gene: TRBV27; d_gene: TRBD2; len: 20; j_gene: TRBJ2-3; CDR3aa: ASSTNRPGLAGGLSRTDTQY
v_gene: TRBV28; d_gene: -; len: 10; j_gene: TRBJ2-7; CDR3aa: ASSLLGRERY
v_gene: TRBV7-3; d_gene: -; len: 9; j_gene: TRBJ2-1; CDR3aa: ASSFGNEQF
v_gene: TRBV29-1; d_gene: TRBD2; len: 14; j_gene: TRBJ2-1; CDR3aa: SVEEGGISGRVEQF
v_gene: TRBV6-6; d_gene: -; len: 10; j_gene: TRBJ2-7; CDR3aa: ASRDPDYEQY
v_gene: TRBV14; d_gene: TRBD2; len: 13; j_gene: TRBJ2-1; CDR3aa: ASSLSGSSYNEQF
v_gene: TRBV11-2; d_gene: -; len: 11; j_gene: TRBJ2-7; CDR3aa: AASPDGSYEQY
v_gene: TRBV9; d_gene: -; len: 13; j_gene: TRBJ2-3; CDR3aa: ASSVVGLSTDTQY
v_gene: TRBV19; d_gene: TRBD2; len: 13; j_gene: TRBJ2-7; CDR3aa: ASSRGTRGSYEQY
v_gene: TRBV5-6; d_gene: -; len: 10; j_gene: TRBJ2-7; CDR3aa: ASSGRWYEQY
v_gene: TRBV4-3; d_gene: -; len: 11; j_gene: TRBJ2-1; CDR3aa: ASSSVRDREQF
v_gene: TRBV27; d_gene: -; len: 11; j_gene: TRBJ2-1; CDR3aa: ASSSGSYNEQF
v_gene: TRBV4-1; d_gene: TRBD1; len: 13; j_gene: TRBJ2-7; CDR3aa: ASSQAWDRRYEQY
v_gene: TRBV7-5; d_gene: -; len: 13; j_gene: TRBJ1-2; CDR3aa: ARSLRRAGSYGYT
v_gene: TRBV4-1; d_gene: TRBD2; len: 16; j_gene: TRBJ2-3; CDR3aa: ASSQLLAGGPGADTQY
v_gene: TRBV7-2; d_gene: -; len: 11; j_gene: TRBJ2-1; CDR3aa: ASSLVDYNEQF
v_gene: TRBV19; d_gene: TRBD1; len: 11; j_gene: TRBJ2-7; CDR3aa: ASSWTGAEEQY
v_gene: TRBV19; d_gene: -; len: 10; j_gene: TRBJ1-1; CDR3aa: ASRDGNTEAF
v_gene: TRBV9; d_gene: TRBD2; len: 14; j_gene: TRBJ2-1; CDR3aa: ASSVVGSGEYNEQF
v_gene: TRBV28; d_gene: TRBD1; len: 12; j_gene: TRBJ2-3; CDR3aa: ASSPDRATDTQY